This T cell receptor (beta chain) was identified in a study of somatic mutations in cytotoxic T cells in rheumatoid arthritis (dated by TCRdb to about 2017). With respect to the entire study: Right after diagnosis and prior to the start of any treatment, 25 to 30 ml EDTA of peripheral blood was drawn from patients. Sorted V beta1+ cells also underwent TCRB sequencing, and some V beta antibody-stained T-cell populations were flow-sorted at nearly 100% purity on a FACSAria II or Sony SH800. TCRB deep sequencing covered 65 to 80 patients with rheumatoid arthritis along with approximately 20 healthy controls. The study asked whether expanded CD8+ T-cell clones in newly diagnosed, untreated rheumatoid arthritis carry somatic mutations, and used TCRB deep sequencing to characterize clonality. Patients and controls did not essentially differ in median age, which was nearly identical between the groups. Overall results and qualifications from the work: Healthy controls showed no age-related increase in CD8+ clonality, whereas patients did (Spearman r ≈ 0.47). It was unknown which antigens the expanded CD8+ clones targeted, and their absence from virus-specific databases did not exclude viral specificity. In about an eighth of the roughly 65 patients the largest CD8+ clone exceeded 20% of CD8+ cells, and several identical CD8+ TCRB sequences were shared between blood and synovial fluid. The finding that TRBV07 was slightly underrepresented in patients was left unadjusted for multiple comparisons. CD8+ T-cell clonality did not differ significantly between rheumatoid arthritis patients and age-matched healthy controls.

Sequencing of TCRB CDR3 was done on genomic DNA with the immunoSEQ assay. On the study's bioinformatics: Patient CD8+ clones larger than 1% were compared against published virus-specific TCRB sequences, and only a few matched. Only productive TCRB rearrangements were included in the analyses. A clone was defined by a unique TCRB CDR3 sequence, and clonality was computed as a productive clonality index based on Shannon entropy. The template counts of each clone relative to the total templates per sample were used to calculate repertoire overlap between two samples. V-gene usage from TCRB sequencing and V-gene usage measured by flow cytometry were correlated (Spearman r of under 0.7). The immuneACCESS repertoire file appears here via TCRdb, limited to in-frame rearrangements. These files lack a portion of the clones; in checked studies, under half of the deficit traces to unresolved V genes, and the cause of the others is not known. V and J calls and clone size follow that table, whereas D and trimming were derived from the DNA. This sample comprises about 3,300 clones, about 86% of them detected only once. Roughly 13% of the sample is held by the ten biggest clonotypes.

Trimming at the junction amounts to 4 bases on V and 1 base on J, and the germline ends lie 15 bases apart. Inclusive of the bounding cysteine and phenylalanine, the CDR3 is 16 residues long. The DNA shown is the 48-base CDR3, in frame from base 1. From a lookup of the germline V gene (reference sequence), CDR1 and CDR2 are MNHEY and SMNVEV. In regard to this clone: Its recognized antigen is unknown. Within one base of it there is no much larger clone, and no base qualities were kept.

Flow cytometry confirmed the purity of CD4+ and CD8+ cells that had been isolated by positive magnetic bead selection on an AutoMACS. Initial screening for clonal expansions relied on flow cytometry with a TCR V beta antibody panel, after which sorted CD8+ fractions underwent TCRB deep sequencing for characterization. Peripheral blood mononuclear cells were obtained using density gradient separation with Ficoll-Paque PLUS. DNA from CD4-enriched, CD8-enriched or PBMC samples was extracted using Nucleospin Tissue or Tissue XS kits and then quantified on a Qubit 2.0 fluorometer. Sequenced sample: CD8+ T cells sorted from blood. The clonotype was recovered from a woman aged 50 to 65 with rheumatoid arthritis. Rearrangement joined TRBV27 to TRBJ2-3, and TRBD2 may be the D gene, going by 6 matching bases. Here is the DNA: TGTGCCAGCAGTTCCCTCCCAGCGGGCCGCACAGATACGCAGTATTTT. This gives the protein CASSSLPAGRTDTQYF.